Following are 26 T cell receptor beta chains from one sample sequenced in a study of cytomegalovirus exposure and HLA in healthy donors. Use of 60 Vbeta and 13 Jbeta primers characterized the PCR. Produced via immunoSEQ multiplex PCR; TCRdb's table is partial and in-frame only. The sample lists 110,000 or so clones; about 64% were seen once. Sequenced input: PBMCs. The receptors originated from a man aged 18 to 30 in good health and CMV-seropositive.

In nucleotides, the CDR3 is TGTGCCAGCAGTTCCGGGACTAGCGGTTTCACAGATACGCAGTATTTT. Translation: CASSSGTSGFTDTQYF. The chain links TRBV28 to TRBJ2-3, with 11 bases fitting TRBD2. Germline V gives CDR1 MDHEN, CDR2 SYDVKM. Trimming removed 4 bases from V and 2 bases from J; junction bases left unmatched: 5. This CDR3 contains 16 residues.

CDR3 sequence (DNA): TGTGCCAGCAGCTTAGCACAGTCCTATAATTCACCCCTCCACTTT. This encodes CASSLAQSYNSPLHF. The J gene is TRBJ1-6, the V gene TRBV7-2; D gene uncertain. The CDR3 contains 15 residues. From germline, CDR1 is SGHTA and CDR2 FQGNSA. V lost 0 bases, J lost 1 base, and 4 bases lay in between. Looking up the rest from reference TRBV7-2 and TRBJ1-6 gives the full variable domain: GAGVSQSPSNKVTEKGKDVELRCDPISGHTALYWYRQSLGQGLEFLIYFQGNSAPDKSGLPSDRFSAERTGGSVSTLTIQRTQQEDSAVYLCASSLAQSYNSPLHFGNGTRLTVT.

This sequence joins TRBV28 and TRBJ1-6; D gene ambiguous. V lost 6 bases to trimming and J lost 7 bases, with 10 bases between them. CDR3 size: 13 residues. Germline-derived CDR1 and CDR2 are MDHEN and SYDVKM. CDR3 DNA: TGTGCCAGCAGAGTAGAATTAAATTCACCCCTCCACTTT. Its protein product is CASRVELNSPLHF. Based on the CDR3 plus reference TRBV28 and TRBJ1-6, the full variable domain is DVKVTQSSRYLVKRTGEKVFLECVQDMDHENMFWYRQDPGLGLRLIYFSYDVKMKEKGDIPEGYSVSREKKERFSLILESASTNQTSMYLCASRVELNSPLHFGNGTRLTVT.

The V gene is TRBV27, the J gene TRBJ1-6, with 11 bases lining up with TRBD1. The J segment lost 7 bases and the V segment lost 3 bases, leaving 8 bases of the junction unmatched. The CDR3 runs 17 residues. The germline CDR1 and CDR2 sequences are MNHEY and SMNVEV (reference sequence). This CDR3 is CASSFTRDRGENSPLHF. The CDR3 nucleotides are TGTGCCAGCAGTTTCACGAGGGACAGGGGGGAAAATTCACCCCTCCACTTT.

The CDR3 bases are TGTGCCAGCGCCCCTATTTCCGGTCCCACTGAAGCTTTCTTT. Its translation is CASAPISGPTEAFF. The rearrangement joins TRBV9 to TRBJ1-1, with unresolved D. This CDR3 region has 14 residues. Germline-derived CDR1 and CDR2 are SGDLS and YYNGEE. The V gene lost 7 bases and the J gene lost 4 bases, with 17 bases spanning the gap.

The chain recombines TRBV6-6 with TRBJ2-7, with 8 positions matching TRBD1. Germline CDR1 reads MNHNY; CDR2 reads SVGAGI (reference sequence). The CDR3 spans 14 residues. Losses at the gene ends were 6 bases for V and 3 bases for J; bases not matched to a gene: 7. CDR3 nucleotide sequence: TGTGCCAGCAGCGAATCTGGACAGGGCTACGAGCAGTACGTC. Protein sequence: CASSESGQGYEQYV.

The J gene is TRBJ1-3, the V gene TRBV19, with D unclear. Germline V CDR1 and CDR2: LNHDA, SQIVND (reference sequence). The CDR3 sequence is 13 residues long. Trimming took 7 bases from V and 0 from J, leaving 7 bases between them. The CDR3 DNA reads TGTGCCAGTAACTCCGGCTCTGGAAACACCATATATTTT. As protein: CASNSGSGNTIYF.

V and J are TRBV18 and TRBJ2-3, with a weak D call TRBD2 (7 bases). This CDR3 is 16 amino acids long. V was cut by 2 bases and J by 1 base, with 13 bases left in between. The germline V gene has CDR1 KGHSH and CDR2 LQKENI. The CDR3 reads CASSPVGGPGTDTQYF. The DNA for the CDR3 is TGTGCCAGCTCACCAGTGGGGGGGCCAGGCACAGATACGCAGTATTTT.

The rearrangement links TRBV10-2 to TRBJ2-7, with TRBD2 identical over 13 bases. V dropped 6 bases and J dropped 4; count of bases not matched to a gene: 6. Germline CDR1 is WSHSY and CDR2 is SAAADI. This CDR3 has 15 residues. CDR3 amino acids: CASSQLGLAGYEQYV. CDR3 bases: TGCGCCAGCAGCCAATTGGGACTAGCGGGATACGAGCAGTACGTC.

The chain uses TRBV29-1 and TRBJ2-5, with 7 bases that match TRBD1. J lost 2 bases, V lost 8 bases, and 2 bases had no gene match. CDR3 size: 11 residues. Germline loops: CDR1 SQVTM, CDR2 ANQGSEA. The CDR3 loop is CSLGQQETQYF. CDR3 sequence (DNA): TGCAGCCTGGGACAGCAAGAGACCCAGTACTTC. The full variable domain, in which reference TRBV29-1 and TRBJ2-5 provide the parts outside the CDR3, is SAVISQKPSRDICQRGTSLTIQCQVDSQVTMMFWYRQQPGQSLTLIATANQGSEATYESGFVIDKFPISRPNLTFSTLTVSNMSPEDSSIYLCSLGQQETQYFGPGTRLLVL.

This chain connects TRBV5-5 to TRBJ1-6; D may be TRBD1 (6 bases). This CDR3 has 18 amino acids. Germline-derived CDR1 and CDR2 are SGHKS and YYEKEE (reference sequence). The germline V and J ends were trimmed by 0 bases and 7 bases, with 20 bases remaining between them. This CDR3 is CASSLEVSGHSVNSPLHF. The CDR3 DNA reads TGTGCCAGCAGCTTGGAAGTTTCGGGACACAGCGTAAATTCACCCCTCCACTTT.

The table lists this clone with a few counts. This chain connects TRBV6-6 to TRBJ1-1; the D gene is possibly TRBD1 (6 bases). Germline V gene data show CDR1 as MNHNY and CDR2 as SVGAGI (reference sequence). The length of the CDR3 is 13 residues. Trimming cost V 6 bases and J 3 bases, with 11 bases left between them. DNA of the CDR3: TGTGCCAGCAGCACCGAGGGGGACACTGAAGCTTTCTTT. It specifies CASSTEGDTEAFF.

The gene calls are TRBV29-1 and TRBJ1-5, with D possibly matching TRBD1 (5 bases). Germline loops: CDR1 SQVTM, CDR2 ANQGSEA. This CDR3 comprises 14 residues. The germline V and J ends were trimmed by 4 bases and 11 bases, with 21 bases remaining between them. Here the CDR3 DNA reads TGCAGCGTTGCAGGAGGGACCGTCATCGGGGCCCAGCATTTT. Translating gives CSVAGGTVIGAQHF.

The gene calls are TRBV10-3 and TRBJ1-2, with D perhaps matching TRBD1 (5 bases). The CDR3 contains 14 residues. Germline loops: CDR1 ENHRY, CDR2 SYGVKD. Trimming shortened V by 4 bases and J by 1 base, and 10 bases separated the two germline ends. The CDR3 sequence: CAISGQFINYGYTF. DNA for the CDR3: TGTGCCATCAGTGGACAGTTCATTAACTATGGCTACACCTTC.

The V and J genes are TRBV5-4 and TRBJ2-5; TRBD2 is a possible D gene (6 bases). The ends were cut back, 3 bases at V and 2 bases at J, with 8 bases in the middle. The CDR3 has 13 amino acids. Germline lookup yields CDR1 SGHNT and CDR2 YYREEE (reference sequence). The CDR3 DNA is TGTGCCAGCAGCTACGGGGGACAAGAGACCCAGTACTTC. Translated: CASSYGGQETQYF.

The V gene is TRBV6-1, the J gene TRBJ1-2; a weak D match, TRBD1 (5 bases). Germline CDR1 reads MNHNS; CDR2 reads SASEGT. V lost 2 bases and J 1 base, leaving 14 bases between the germline ends. This CDR3 is 16 amino acids long. This CDR3 reads CASSEPEGVGNYGYTF. The CDR3 bases are TGTGCCAGCAGTGAACCTGAAGGGGTGGGTAACTATGGCTACACCTTC.

The rearrangement joins TRBV18 to TRBJ2-7; no definite D call. Germline CDR1 is KGHSH and CDR2 is LQKENI. Trimming took 3 bases from V and 3 from J, leaving 12 bases between them. The CDR3 spans 14 residues. The CDR3 nucleotides are TGTGCCAGCTCACCGCAGCAGGAAATCTACGAGCAGTACTTC. Translation gives CASSPQQEIYEQYF.

This clone was detected only a few times. The chain employs TRBV27 and TRBJ1-5; D is perhaps TRBD1 (5 bases). Per the germline V gene, CDR1 is MNHEY and CDR2 is SMNVEV (reference sequence). The germline V and J ends were trimmed by 5 bases and 7 bases, with 15 bases remaining between them. CDR3 length: 14 amino acids. CDR3 residues: CASSPEGISQPQHF. The CDR3 coding sequence is TGTGCCAGCAGTCCGGAGGGGATTTCACAGCCCCAGCATTTT.

V and J are TRBV6-5 and TRBJ2-7; D perhaps matches TRBD2 (5 bases). Germline V lookup: CDR1 MNHEY, CDR2 SVGAGI. V was clipped by 6 bases and J by 4 bases, with 13 bases between them. CDR3 length equals 13 residues. CDR3 amino acids: CASSPGGGYEQYF. The CDR3 nucleotides read TGTGCCAGCAGCCCCGGAGGTGGATACGAGCAGTACTTC.

The chain employs TRBV5-6 and TRBJ2-2; TRBD1 agrees at 9 bases. This CDR3 is built from 16 residues. The J segment lost 5 bases and the V segment lost 4 bases, leaving 9 bases of the junction unmatched. From germline, CDR1 is SGHDT and CDR2 YYEEEE. CDR3 protein: CASSEDRGWGTGELFF. Here the CDR3 DNA reads TGTGCCAGCAGCGAAGACAGGGGGTGGGGAACCGGGGAGCTGTTTTTT.

CDR3 sequence: CASSRTSGGAGETQYF. The CDR3 DNA reads as TGTGCCAGCAGCAGGACTAGCGGGGGGGCTGGGGAGACCCAGTACTTC. This chain links TRBV7-2 with TRBJ2-5; the match to TRBD2 covers 15 bases. The CDR3 sequence is 16 residues long. Germline V CDR1 and CDR2: SGHTA, FQGNSA. V trimming: 5 bases; J trimming: 5 bases; junction bases outside the gene matches: 6.

The V and J genes are TRBV6-5 and TRBJ1-5; 7 bases fit TRBD1. V shed 4 bases and J 11 bases; nucleotides not matched to a gene: 11. This CDR3 region has 14 residues. The germline CDR1 and CDR2 sequences are MNHEY and SVGAGI. CDR3 sequence: CASSLRGRLGAQHF. In DNA form, the CDR3 reads TGTGCCAGCAGTTTAAGGGGGCGGCTTGGGGCCCAGCATTTT.

This rearrangement joins TRBV28 to TRBJ1-6; 12 bases are shared with TRBD1. The length of the CDR3 is 16 residues. The junction had 10 bases not matched to a gene; V was cut back by 9 bases and J by 7 bases. CDR1 MDHEN and CDR2 SYDVKM come from the germline V gene. The CDR3 region is CARREGQGAGNSPLHF. Written as DNA, the CDR3 is TGTGCCAGGAGAGAGGGACAGGGGGCAGGAAATTCACCCCTCCACTTT.

The chain employs TRBV15 and TRBJ2-7, with 7 bases that match TRBD2. From germline, CDR1 is LNHNV and CDR2 YYDKDF (reference sequence). V dropped 5 bases and J dropped 3; count of bases not matched to a gene: 13. The CDR3 length is 16 residues. CDR3 protein: CATSQRVAGPLYEQYF. The CDR3 DNA is TGTGCCACCAGCCAACGTGTAGCGGGCCCCCTCTACGAGCAGTACTTC.

The V and J genes are TRBV28 and TRBJ1-1; a possible D gene is TRBD1 (5 bases). V dropped 4 bases and J dropped 0 bases, with 9 bases sitting between them. The CDR3 loop spans 14 amino acids. Germline CDR1 is MDHEN and CDR2 is SYDVKM. As DNA, the CDR3 is TGTGCCAGCAGTTCCGCGGGGGTGAACACTGAAGCTTTCTTT. Its protein product is CASSSAGVNTEAFF.

The chain combines TRBV10-2 with TRBJ1-2; TRBD1 is a possible D gene (6 bases). Germline-derived CDR1 and CDR2 are WSHSY and SAAADI. Trimming left V 7 bases short and J 2 bases short, with 17 bases between. The CDR3 totals 15 residues. CDR3 protein: CASNRGGRENYGYTF. DNA of the CDR3: TGCGCCAGCAACCGGGGGGGCAGGGAGAACTATGGCTACACCTTC.